This T cell receptor beta chain comes out of a study of CD8 T cells in ankylosing spondylitis. TCRdb re-analysed the 5' RACE reads in MiXCR, keeping a single row per CDR3 protein. The sample consists of 150,000 to 200,000 distinct CDR3 sequences, under 35% of them appearing once. The CDR3 is 15 amino acids. J lost 3 bases, V lost 1 base, and 4 bases had no gene match. Germline CDR1 is LNHNV and CDR2 is YYDKDF (reference sequence). Sequencing input: synovial fluid, either unsorted or a sorted T cell fraction (not recorded which). The receptor was isolated from a male donor with ankylosing spondylitis. The V and J genes are TRBV15 and TRBJ1-1; 8 bases agree with TRBD1. The CDR3 region is CATSRGQGRYTEAFF. CDR3 DNA: TGTGCCACCAGCAGAGGACAGGGGAGGTACACTGAAGCTTTCTTT.